The next 28 T cell receptor beta chains were all read from a single sample in a study of cytomegalovirus exposure and HLA in healthy donors. Data came from immunoSEQ multiplex PCR; TCRdb stores just in-frame clones and leaves some out. The table shows 260,000 or so clones, with roughly 88% occurring only once. The sequenced sample was PBMCs. The receptors shown here come from a woman under 30 in good health and CMV-seronegative.

This chain connects TRBV2 to TRBJ2-7, with a tentative D call TRBD1 (6 bases). This CDR3 comprises 14 residues. The V gene's germline CDR1 is SNHLY and CDR2 FYNNEI. Trimming shortened V by 3 bases and J by 5 bases, and 14 bases separated the two germline ends. CDR3 coding DNA: TGTGCCAGCAGTGAGTGGGGGCGTTCCGACGAGCAGTACTTC. It encodes CASSEWGRSDEQYF.

CDR3 sequence reads: CASSLGGTSGTDTQYF. As DNA, the CDR3 is TGCGCCAGCAGCTTGGGTGGGACTAGCGGCACAGATACGCAGTATTTT. V gene TRBV5-1 combines with J gene TRBJ2-3; 10 nucleotides agree with TRBD2. With V trimmed by 0 bases and J by 1 base, 2 bases remained unmatched. Germline V gene lookup returns CDR1 SGHRS and CDR2 YFSETQ. This CDR3 is built from 16 residues.

The chain is built from TRBV30 and TRBJ1-2; 12 nucleotides agree with TRBD1. Germline CDR1 and CDR2: GTSNPN and SVGIG (reference sequence). The CDR3 contains 14 residues. Trimming removed 2 bases from V and 7 bases from J; junction bases left unmatched: 5. This CDR3 is CAWSFRDRGLGYTF. CDR3 coding DNA: TGTGCCTGGAGTTTCCGGGACAGGGGGCTTGGCTACACCTTC.

This clone has a single count. The chain is built from TRBV5-6 and TRBJ2-1, with TRBD2 matching 9 bases. This CDR3 has 16 amino acids. The germline CDR1 and CDR2 sequences are SGHDT and YYEEEE. Losses at the gene ends were 0 bases for V and 9 bases for J; bases not matched to a gene: 10. The CDR3 here is CASSLGGLAGRSEQFF. The CDR3 DNA reads TGTGCCAGCAGCTTGGGGGGCCTAGCGGGAAGGTCTGAGCAGTTCTTC. Drawing the rest from reference TRBV5-6 and TRBJ2-1, the complete variable domain is DAGVTQSPTHLIKTRGQQVTLRCSPKSGHDTVSWYQQALGQGPQFIFQYYEEEERQRGNFPDRFSGHQFPNYSSELNVNALLLGDSALYLCASSLGGLAGRSEQFFGPGTRLTVL.

V is TRBV18 and J is TRBJ2-4; a possible D gene is TRBD2 (6 bases). This CDR3 has 18 residues. V shed 1 base and J shed 0 bases, with 16 bases lying between them. CDR1 KGHSH and CDR2 LQKENI come from the germline V gene. The CDR3 protein is CASSPLSRGSLAKNIQYF. The CDR3 DNA follows: TGTGCCAGCTCACCACTATCGCGGGGCAGCCTAGCCAAAAACATTCAGTACTTC.

The V and J genes are TRBV6-1 and TRBJ2-1, with 8 bases aligning to TRBD1. Germline assignment: CDR1 MNHNS and CDR2 SASEGT. The CDR3 is 15 amino acids. Trimming cost V 6 bases and J 1 base; bases outside gene matches: 5. CDR3 DNA: TGTGCCAGCAGGCTCACAGGGGGATCCTACAATGAGCAGTTCTTC. This gives the protein CASRLTGGSYNEQFF.

This clone was detected only once. The rearrangement joins TRBV28 to TRBJ2-7; D is uncertain. The CDR3 spans 12 residues. V shed 1 base and J shed 5 bases, with 6 bases lying between them. Germline loops: CDR1 MDHEN, CDR2 SYDVKM. The CDR3 loop is CASSLSPHEQYF. CDR3 bases: TGTGCCAGCAGTTTATCTCCCCACGAGCAGTACTTC.

The chain uses TRBV6-1 and TRBJ1-3; 9 positions match TRBD1. Germline-derived CDR1 and CDR2 are MNHNS and SASEGT. V was pared by 6 bases and J by 4 bases, with 7 bases of the junction left unmatched. This CDR3 spans 15 amino acids. Here the CDR3 reads CASRETGTGGNTIYF. The CDR3 DNA sequence: TGTGCCAGCAGGGAGACCGGGACAGGGGGAAACACCATATATTTT.

The gene calls are TRBV28 and TRBJ1-2, with D possibly being TRBD1 (6 bases). CDR3 length: 18 amino acids. The V gene lost 6 bases and the J gene lost 2 bases, with 25 bases spanning the gap. Germline assignment: CDR1 MDHEN and CDR2 SYDVKM. The CDR3 nucleotides are TGTGCCAGCAGGCTAATTTCGGGACAAAGAAACTTCAACTATGGCTACACCTTC. The encoded protein is CASRLISGQRNFNYGYTF.

This chain uses TRBV2 with TRBJ2-6, with TRBD1 as a possible D gene (6 bases). With 6 bases removed from V and 0 bases from J, the gap between germline ends came to 6 bases. CDR3 length: 14 amino acids. Germline assignment: CDR1 SNHLY and CDR2 FYNNEI. Here the CDR3 reads CASRQGSGANVLTF. In DNA, the CDR3 is TGTGCCAGCAGACAGGGCTCTGGGGCCAACGTCCTGACTTTC.

This clone was seen only once. This rearrangement joins TRBV30 to TRBJ1-2; D is perhaps TRBD1 (6 bases). The CDR3 sequence is 14 residues long. Trimming shortened V by 0 bases and J by 4 bases, and 12 bases separated the two germline ends. Germline V CDR1 and CDR2: GTSNPN, SVGIG (reference sequence). The CDR3 reads CAWSVARGAYGYTF. CDR3 coding DNA: TGTGCCTGGAGTGTCGCCAGGGGAGCCTATGGCTACACCTTC.

This chain connects TRBV5-1 to TRBJ1-4; TRBD1 matches 7 bases. V shed 5 bases and J 3 bases; nucleotides not matched to a gene: 10. CDR1 and CDR2 from the germline V gene are SGHRS and YFSETQ. There are 16 residues in the CDR3. The CDR3, as DNA: TGCGCCAGCAGTCGTGCGGGACAGACATCTAATGAAAAACTGTTTTTT. Translated: CASSRAGQTSNEKLFF.

Written as DNA, the CDR3 is TGTGCCACCAGCTCCGAGCGCGGGGTTGGTCAGCCCCAGCATTTT. This translates into CATSSERGVGQPQHF. This chain connects TRBV15 to TRBJ1-5, with D unresolved. Germline V gene sequence: CDR1 LNHNV, CDR2 YYDKDF (reference sequence). Trimming left V 5 bases short and J 6 bases short, with 17 bases between. The CDR3 is 15 residues long.

V gene TRBV11-2 combines with J gene TRBJ2-3; TRBD2 aligns across 9 bases. V lost 1 base, J lost 2 bases, and 1 base stayed unmatched. Germline V gene lookup returns CDR1 SGHAT and CDR2 FQNNGV. This CDR3 spans 15 amino acids. CDR3 nucleotide sequence: TGTGCCAGCAGCTTAGGACTAGCGGACACAGATACGCAGTATTTT. Protein: CASSLGLADTDTQYF.

V is TRBV10-3 and J is TRBJ1-3; D might be TRBD1 (5 bases). CDR3 size: 15 residues. Germline CDR1 is ENHRY and CDR2 is SYGVKD. V was shortened by 3 bases and J by 0 bases, with 9 bases between the two germline ends. CDR3 sequence reads: CAISDGTNSGNTIYF. CDR3 DNA: TGTGCCATCAGTGACGGGACTAACTCTGGAAACACCATATATTTT.

This chain uses TRBV28 with TRBJ2-3; 7 bases agree with TRBD2. With V trimmed by 4 bases and J by 6 bases, 13 bases remained unmatched. Looked up from germline, CDR1 is MDHEN and CDR2 is SYDVKM. The CDR3 runs 16 residues. The chain's CDR3 is CASSSTGGLVRDTQYF. The CDR3 DNA reads as TGTGCCAGCAGTTCCACGGGGGGTTTAGTTCGGGATACGCAGTATTTT.

The V call is TRBV11-2, the J call TRBJ2-1, with TRBD1 as a possible D gene (5 bases). This CDR3 region has 13 residues. Trimming cost V 6 bases and J 4 bases, with 10 bases left between them. CDR1 is SGHAT and CDR2 is FQNNGV in the germline V gene. CDR3 amino acids: CASRPQGYNEQFF. For the CDR3, the DNA is TGTGCCAGCAGACCTCAGGGTTACAATGAGCAGTTCTTC.

The gene calls are TRBV5-1 and TRBJ2-2; 7 bases map to TRBD2. This CDR3 is built from 13 residues. J was trimmed by 5 bases and V by 5 bases; bases with no gene match: 3. The germline CDR1 and CDR2 sequences are SGHRS and YFSETQ. The CDR3 here is CASRLGGTGELFF. In nucleotides, the CDR3 is TGCGCCAGCAGACTGGGGGGGACCGGGGAGCTGTTTTTT.

The rearrangement uses TRBV30 and TRBJ2-7; weak D call: TRBD2 (5 bases). The germline gives CDR1 GTSNPN, CDR2 SVGIG (reference sequence). V was shortened by 8 bases and J by 4 bases, with 18 bases between the two germline ends. The CDR3 is made up of 13 amino acids. CDR3 region: CAGVSGRGYEQYF. The CDR3 DNA reads as TGTGCCGGCGTCAGCGGCAGAGGGTACGAGCAGTACTTC.

This rearrangement joins TRBV27 to TRBJ2-7; D is ambiguous. The V end was cut by 2 bases, the J end by 4 bases, with 9 bases between. CDR1 and CDR2 from the germline V gene are MNHEY and SMNVEV (reference sequence). This CDR3 has 13 amino acids. The DNA for the CDR3 is TGTGCCAGCAGTTTAACGCAAACATACGAGCAGTACTTC. As protein: CASSLTQTYEQYF.

Only a few counts were recorded for this clone. The rearrangement links TRBV7-6 to TRBJ1-2; 7 nucleotides agree with TRBD1. Germline lookup yields CDR1 SGHVS and CDR2 FNYEAQ. The CDR3 contains 17 residues. V gave up 3 bases and J gave up 4 bases; unmatched junction bases: 14. The CDR3 loop is CASSLEGQIPFPYGYTF. As DNA, the CDR3 is TGTGCCAGCAGCTTGGAGGGACAGATCCCCTTCCCCTATGGCTACACCTTC.

CDR3 sequence reads: CASSLFGTGESTLHF. CDR3 nucleotides: TGCGCCAGCAGCTTGTTTGGGACAGGGGAGAGTACCCTCCACTTT. The chain has TRBV5-1 and TRBJ1-6; TRBD1 agrees at 10 bases. Germline CDR1 and CDR2: SGHRS and YFSETQ. With 1 base clipped from V and 14 bases from J, the junction kept 9 bases outside the gene matches. There are 15 residues in the CDR3.

This clone was recorded once. This rearrangement joins TRBV11-2 to TRBJ2-7, with 9 bases lining up with TRBD1. Trimming cost V 4 bases and J 2 bases; bases outside gene matches: 3. The CDR3 is made up of 14 amino acids. Germline CDR1 SGHAT, CDR2 FQNNGV. CDR3 in DNA: TGTGCCAGCAGCTGGGGGACAGGGACCTACGAGCAGTACTTC. Translation gives CASSWGTGTYEQYF. Looking up the rest from reference TRBV11-2 and TRBJ2-7 gives the full variable domain: EAGVAQSPRYKIIEKRQSVAFWCNPISGHATLYWYQQILGQGPKLLIQFQNNGVVDDSQLPKDRFSAERLKGVDSTLKIQPAKLEDSAVYLCASSWGTGTYEQYFGPGTRLTVT.

The chain links TRBV7-2 to TRBJ2-1, with 13 bases matching TRBD2. V gave up 5 bases and J gave up 4 bases; unmatched junction bases: 2. CDR3 length: 15 residues. CDR1 is SGHTA, CDR2 FQGNSA, per germline. CDR3 in DNA: TGTGCCAGCAGCCGGACTAGCGGGAGTTACAATGAGCAGTTCTTC. This gives the protein CASSRTSGSYNEQFF.

The rearrangement joins TRBV25-1 to TRBJ2-7; TRBD1 matches at 7 bases. The CDR3 is 15 residues long. V was pared by 8 bases and J by 6 bases, with 16 bases of the junction left unmatched. Germline values: CDR1 MGHDK, CDR2 SYGVNS. The CDR3 region has the DNA TGTGCCAGCTCTACTACCCCGGGACAGATCGCCGAGCAGTACTTC. This translates into CASSTTPGQIAEQYF.

The genes are TRBV18 and TRBJ1-2; D gene uncertain. The CDR3 loop spans 14 amino acids. The germline gives CDR1 KGHSH, CDR2 LQKENI. Trimming removed 2 bases at V and 5 bases at J, with 12 bases between. The CDR3, as DNA: TGTGCCAGCTCACCAGAGAAGCGGGGTTATGGCTACACCTTC. Protein: CASSPEKRGYGYTF.

This chain uses TRBV5-6 with TRBJ2-7; 10 positions match TRBD2. Trimming cost V 4 bases and J 1 base; bases outside gene matches: 5. Germline V gene sequence: CDR1 SGHDT, CDR2 YYEEEE. CDR3 size: 15 residues. In DNA, the CDR3 is TGTGCCAGCAGCGCAAAACTAGCGGGGTCCTACGAGCAGTACTTC. Protein product: CASSAKLAGSYEQYF.

The chain joins TRBV11-2 to TRBJ1-1; TRBD1 might be the D (6 bases). CDR3 length: 13 amino acids. V gave up 3 bases and J gave up 4 bases, with 9 bases separating them. The germline V gene encodes CDR1 SGHAT and CDR2 FQNNGV. In nucleotides, the CDR3 is TGTGCCAGCAGCTTGACAGGAATCACTGAAGCTTTCTTT. Translated, it gives CASSLTGITEAFF.